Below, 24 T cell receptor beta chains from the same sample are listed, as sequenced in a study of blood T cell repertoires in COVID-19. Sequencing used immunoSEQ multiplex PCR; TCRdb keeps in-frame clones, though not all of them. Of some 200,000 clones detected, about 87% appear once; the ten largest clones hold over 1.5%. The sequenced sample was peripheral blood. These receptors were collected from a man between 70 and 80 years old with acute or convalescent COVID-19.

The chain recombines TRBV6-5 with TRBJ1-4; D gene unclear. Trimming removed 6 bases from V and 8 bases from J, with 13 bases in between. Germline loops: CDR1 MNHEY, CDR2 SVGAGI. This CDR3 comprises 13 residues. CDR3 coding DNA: TGTGCCAGCAGGCTCCGGGAACCCGAAAAACTGTTTTTT. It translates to CASRLREPEKLFF.

Here the CDR3 reads CASSLGQGTGNTEAFF. The CDR3 coding sequence is TGTGCCAGCAGCCTGGGACAGGGGACGGGAAACACTGAAGCTTTCTTT. This sequence joins TRBV7-9 and TRBJ1-1; 10 nucleotides match TRBD1. The germline V gene encodes CDR1 SEHNR and CDR2 FQNEAQ (reference sequence). The CDR3 consists of 16 residues. V lost 5 bases to trimming and J lost 2 bases; unmatched junction nucleotides: 8.

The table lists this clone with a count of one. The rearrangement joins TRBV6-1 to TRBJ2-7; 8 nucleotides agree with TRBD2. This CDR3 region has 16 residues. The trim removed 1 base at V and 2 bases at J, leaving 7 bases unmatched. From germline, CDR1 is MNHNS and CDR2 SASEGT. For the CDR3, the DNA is TGTGCCAGCAGTGAAGTTTCGGGGGGGGGACCCTACGAGCAGTACTTC. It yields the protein CASSEVSGGGPYEQYF.

CDR3 nucleotide sequence: TGTGCCAGCAGTTCTGGACAGGGCACTCAGCCCCAGCATTTT. It translates to CASSSGQGTQPQHF. The chain has TRBV28 and TRBJ1-5; 8 nucleotides align to TRBD1. Germline CDR1 reads MDHEN; CDR2 reads SYDVKM. Losses at the gene ends were 4 bases for V and 6 bases for J; bases not matched to a gene: 5. This CDR3 is 14 amino acids long. The whole variable domain, filled in from reference TRBV28 and TRBJ1-5, reads DVKVTQSSRYLVKRTGEKVFLECVQDMDHENMFWYRQDPGLGLRLIYFSYDVKMKEKGDIPEGYSVSREKKERFSLILESASTNQTSMYLCASSSGQGTQPQHFGDGTRLSIL.

CDR3 DNA sequence: TGTGCCAGTAGTATAGGGGGCGGGAGGGCCGGAGATACGCAGTATTTT. This gives the protein CASSIGGGRAGDTQYF. The J gene is TRBJ2-3, the V gene TRBV19; 9 bases are a match to TRBD2. CDR1 LNHDA and CDR2 SQIVND come from the germline V gene (reference sequence). V trimming: 1 base; J trimming: 5 bases; junction bases outside the gene matches: 7. The CDR3 length is 16 residues.

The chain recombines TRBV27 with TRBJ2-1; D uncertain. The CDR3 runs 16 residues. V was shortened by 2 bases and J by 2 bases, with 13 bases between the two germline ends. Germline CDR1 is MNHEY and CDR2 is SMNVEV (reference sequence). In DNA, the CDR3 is TGTGCCAGCAGTTTAGCGGCCGCTCAAGCCTACAATGAGCAGTTCTTC. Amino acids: CASSLAAAQAYNEQFF.

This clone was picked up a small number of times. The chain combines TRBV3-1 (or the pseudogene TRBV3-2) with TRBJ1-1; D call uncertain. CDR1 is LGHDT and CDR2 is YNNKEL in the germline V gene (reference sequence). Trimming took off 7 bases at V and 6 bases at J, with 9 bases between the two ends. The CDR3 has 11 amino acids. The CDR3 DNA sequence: TGTGCCAGCACGGGGAATGCTGAAGCTTTCTTT. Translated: CASTGNAEAFF.

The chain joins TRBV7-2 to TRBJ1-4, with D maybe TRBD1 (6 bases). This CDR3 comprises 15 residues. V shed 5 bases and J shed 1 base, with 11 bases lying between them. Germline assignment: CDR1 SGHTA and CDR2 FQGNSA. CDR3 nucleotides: TGTGCCAGCAGCGCCAGGGGAAGAACTAATGAAAAACTGTTTTTT. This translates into CASSARGRTNEKLFF.

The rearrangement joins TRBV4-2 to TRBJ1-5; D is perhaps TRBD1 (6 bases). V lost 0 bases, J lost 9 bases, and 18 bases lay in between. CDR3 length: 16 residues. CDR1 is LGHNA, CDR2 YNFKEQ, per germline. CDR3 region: CASSQEIGTPGAPQHF. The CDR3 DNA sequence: TGTGCCAGCAGCCAAGAGATAGGTACCCCAGGGGCGCCCCAGCATTTT.

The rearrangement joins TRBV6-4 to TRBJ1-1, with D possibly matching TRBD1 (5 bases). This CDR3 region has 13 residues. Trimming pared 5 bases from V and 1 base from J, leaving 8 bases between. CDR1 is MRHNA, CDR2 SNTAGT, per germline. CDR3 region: CASSFDRNTEAFF. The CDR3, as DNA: TGTGCCAGCAGTTTTGACAGGAACACTGAAGCTTTCTTT.

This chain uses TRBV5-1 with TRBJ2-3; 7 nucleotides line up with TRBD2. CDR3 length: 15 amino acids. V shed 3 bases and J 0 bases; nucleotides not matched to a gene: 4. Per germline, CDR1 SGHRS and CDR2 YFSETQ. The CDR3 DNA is TGCGCCAGCAGCTACGGGAGGCCCAGCACAGATACGCAGTATTTT. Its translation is CASSYGRPSTDTQYF.

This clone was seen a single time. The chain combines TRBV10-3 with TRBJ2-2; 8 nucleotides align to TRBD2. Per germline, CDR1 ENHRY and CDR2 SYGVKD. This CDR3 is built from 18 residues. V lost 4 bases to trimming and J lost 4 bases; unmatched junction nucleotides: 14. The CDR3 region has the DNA TGTGCCATCAGTGCCACGGCGGCGCGGGAGGCCTTCACCGGGGAGCTGTTTTTT. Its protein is CAISATAAREAFTGELFF.

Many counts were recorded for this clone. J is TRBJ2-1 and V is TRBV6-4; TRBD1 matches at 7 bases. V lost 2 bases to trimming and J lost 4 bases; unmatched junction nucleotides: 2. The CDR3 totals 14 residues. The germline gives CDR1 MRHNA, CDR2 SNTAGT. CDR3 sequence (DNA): TGTGCCAGCAGTGACGGACAGGAGTACAATGAGCAGTTCTTC. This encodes CASSDGQEYNEQFF.

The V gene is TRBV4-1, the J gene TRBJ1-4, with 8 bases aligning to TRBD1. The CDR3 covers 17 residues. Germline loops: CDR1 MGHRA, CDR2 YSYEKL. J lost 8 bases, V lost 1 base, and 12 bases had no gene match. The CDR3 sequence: CASSQGSLPGGREKLFF. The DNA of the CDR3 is TGCGCCAGCAGCCAAGGATCTCTTCCAGGGGGCAGGGAAAAACTGTTTTTT.

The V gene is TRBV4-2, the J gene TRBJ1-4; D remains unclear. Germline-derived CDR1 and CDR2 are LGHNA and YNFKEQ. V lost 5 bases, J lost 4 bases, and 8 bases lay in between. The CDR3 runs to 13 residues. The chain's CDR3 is CASSTTRNEKLFF. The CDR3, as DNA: TGTGCCAGCAGCACAACCCGTAATGAAAAACTGTTTTTT.

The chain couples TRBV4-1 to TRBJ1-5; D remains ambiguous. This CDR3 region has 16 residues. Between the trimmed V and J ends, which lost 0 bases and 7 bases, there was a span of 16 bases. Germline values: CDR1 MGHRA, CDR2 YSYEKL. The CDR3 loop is CASSQDVGLPHQPQHF. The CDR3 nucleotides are TGCGCCAGCAGCCAAGATGTCGGACTCCCCCACCAGCCCCAGCATTTT.

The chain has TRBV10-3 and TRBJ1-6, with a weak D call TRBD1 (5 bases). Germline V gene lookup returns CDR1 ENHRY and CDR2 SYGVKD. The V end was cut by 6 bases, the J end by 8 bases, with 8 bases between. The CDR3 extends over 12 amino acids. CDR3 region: CAIRTVDSPLHF. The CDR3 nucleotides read TGTGCCATCAGGACAGTTGATTCACCCCTCCACTTT.

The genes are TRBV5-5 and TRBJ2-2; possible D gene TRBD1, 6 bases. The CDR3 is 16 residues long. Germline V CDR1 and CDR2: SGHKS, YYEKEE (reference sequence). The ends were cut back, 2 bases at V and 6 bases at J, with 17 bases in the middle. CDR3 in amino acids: CASSLTGINGAGELFF. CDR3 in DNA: TGTGCCAGCAGCTTAACAGGGATCAACGGGGCCGGGGAGCTGTTTTTT. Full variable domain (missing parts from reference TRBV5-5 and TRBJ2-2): DAGVTQSPTHLIKTRGQQVTLRCSPISGHKSVSWYQQVLGQGPQFIFQYYEKEERGRGNFPDRFSARQFPNYSSELNVNALLLGDSALYLCASSLTGINGAGELFFGEGSRLTVL.

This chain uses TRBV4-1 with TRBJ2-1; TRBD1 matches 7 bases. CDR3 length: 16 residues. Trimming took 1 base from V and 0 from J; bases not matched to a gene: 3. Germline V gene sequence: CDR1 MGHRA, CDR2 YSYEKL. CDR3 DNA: TGCGCCAGCAGCCAAGGGGACAGTCTCTCCTACAATGAGCAGTTCTTC. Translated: CASSQGDSLSYNEQFF.

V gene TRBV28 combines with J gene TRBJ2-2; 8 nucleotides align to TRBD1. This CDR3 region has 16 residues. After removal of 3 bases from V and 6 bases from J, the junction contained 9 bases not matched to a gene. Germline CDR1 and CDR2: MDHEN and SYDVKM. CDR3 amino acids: CASSLRDRGIPGELFF. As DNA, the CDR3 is TGTGCCAGCAGTTTGCGTGACAGGGGCATTCCCGGGGAGCTGTTTTTT.

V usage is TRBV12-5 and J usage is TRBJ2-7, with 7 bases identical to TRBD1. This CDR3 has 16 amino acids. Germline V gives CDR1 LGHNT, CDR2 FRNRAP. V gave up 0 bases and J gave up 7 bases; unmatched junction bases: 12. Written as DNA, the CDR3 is TGTGCTAGTGGTTTGGTAACCGGGACAGTGGTTGGTGAGCAGTACTTC. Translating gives CASGLVTGTVVGEQYF.

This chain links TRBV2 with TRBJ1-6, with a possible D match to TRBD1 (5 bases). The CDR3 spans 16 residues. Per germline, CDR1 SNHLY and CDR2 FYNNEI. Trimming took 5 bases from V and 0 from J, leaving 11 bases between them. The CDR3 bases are TGTGCCAGCAGTTTCAGGGCCAGCTCCTATAATTCACCCCTCCACTTT. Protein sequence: CASSFRASSYNSPLHF.

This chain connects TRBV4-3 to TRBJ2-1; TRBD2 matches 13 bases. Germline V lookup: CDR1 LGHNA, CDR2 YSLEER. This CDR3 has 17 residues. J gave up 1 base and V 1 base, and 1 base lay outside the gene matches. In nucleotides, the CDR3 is TGCGCCAGCAGCCAAGGGACTAGCGGGAGTTCCTACAATGAGCAGTTCTTC. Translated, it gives CASSQGTSGSSYNEQFF.

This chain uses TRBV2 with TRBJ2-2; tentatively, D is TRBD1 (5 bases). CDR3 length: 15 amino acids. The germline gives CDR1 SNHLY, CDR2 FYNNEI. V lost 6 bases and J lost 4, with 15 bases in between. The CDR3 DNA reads TGTGCCAGCAGGCAAACGCCAGGGTCCACCGGGGAGCTGTTTTTT. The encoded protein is CASRQTPGSTGELFF. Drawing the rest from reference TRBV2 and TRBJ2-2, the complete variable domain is EPEVTQTPSHQVTQMGQEVILRCVPISNHLYFYWYRQILGQKVEFLVSFYNNEISEKSEIFDDQFSVERPDGSNFTLKIRSTKLEDSAMYFCASRQTPGSTGELFFGEGSRLTVL.